These 7 T cell receptor beta chains came from one sample sequenced in a study of blood T cell repertoires in COVID-19. The table came from immunoSEQ multiplex PCR; TCRdb's copy has only in-frame clones and leaves some out. The data hold some 220,000 clones, with around four fifths observed a single time. Source material: peripheral blood. The source is an elderly woman with active or convalescent COVID-19.

The J gene is TRBJ2-7, the V gene TRBV7-2; D is perhaps TRBD1 (6 bases). Germline V CDR1 and CDR2: SGHTA, FQGNSA. V shed 5 bases and J shed 0 bases, with 14 bases lying between them. The CDR3 has 15 residues. The CDR3 loop is CASSPRTAGSYEQYF. The CDR3 region has the DNA TGTGCCAGCAGCCCCAGGACAGCAGGCTCCTACGAGCAGTACTTC.

The chain has TRBV19 and TRBJ2-1; TRBD2 matches 12 bases. V lost 4 bases to trimming and J lost 11 bases; unmatched junction nucleotides: 12. This CDR3 has 16 residues. Germline CDR1 reads LNHDA; CDR2 reads SQIVND (reference sequence). The CDR3 loop is CASSRTGTSGSMKQFF. The CDR3 DNA is TGTGCCAGTAGTAGAACCGGGACTAGCGGGTCAATGAAGCAGTTCTTC.

This chain connects TRBV7-6 to TRBJ1-2; 9 nucleotides match TRBD1. V lost 0 bases, J lost 9 bases, and 11 bases stayed unmatched. This CDR3 region has 16 residues. Looked up from germline, CDR1 is SGHVS and CDR2 is FNYEAQ. The CDR3 here is CASSLASSTGGERYTF. CDR3 sequence (DNA): TGTGCCAGCAGCTTAGCGAGTTCCACAGGGGGCGAGCGCTACACCTTC.

This clone was detected only a few times. The CDR3 nucleotides read TGTGCCAGCAGCCACGCGACAAAGAGCCTAACGTACGAGCAGTACTTC. Translation gives CASSHATKSLTYEQYF. The chain is built from TRBV3-1 (or the pseudogene TRBV3-2) and TRBJ2-7; D gene unclear. The CDR3 has 16 residues. Germline assignment: CDR1 LGHDT and CDR2 YNNKEL (reference sequence). The germline V and J ends were trimmed by 3 bases and 4 bases, with 19 bases remaining between them.

The gene calls are TRBV6-2 or TRBV6-3 and TRBJ2-7; 8 bases fit TRBD2. Germline lookup yields CDR1 MNHEY and CDR2 SVGEGT. CDR3 size: 16 residues. V dropped 4 bases and J dropped 4; count of bases not matched to a gene: 12. For the CDR3, the DNA is TGTGCCAGCAGTTTTCAACGGGGGGGCAGAGTATACGAGCAGTACTTC. It translates to CASSFQRGGRVYEQYF.

The J gene is TRBJ1-2, the V gene TRBV7-2; 11 positions agree with TRBD1. This CDR3 has 15 amino acids. Per the germline V gene, CDR1 is SGHTA and CDR2 is FQGNSA. V lost 6 bases and J lost 0; bases outside the gene matches: 3. The CDR3 region is CASRRDRGTNYGYTF. The CDR3 DNA sequence: TGTGCCAGCAGAAGGGACAGGGGGACTAACTATGGCTACACCTTC.

The chain uses TRBV9 and TRBJ2-1, with TRBD1 matching over 8 bases. The CDR3 totals 15 residues. The trim removed 4 bases at V and 0 bases at J, leaving 3 bases unmatched. The germline CDR1 and CDR2 sequences are SGDLS and YYNGEE. As DNA, the CDR3 is TGTGCCAGCAGCCCCGACAGGGGCTCCTACAATGAGCAGTTCTTC. Encoded protein: CASSPDRGSYNEQFF.